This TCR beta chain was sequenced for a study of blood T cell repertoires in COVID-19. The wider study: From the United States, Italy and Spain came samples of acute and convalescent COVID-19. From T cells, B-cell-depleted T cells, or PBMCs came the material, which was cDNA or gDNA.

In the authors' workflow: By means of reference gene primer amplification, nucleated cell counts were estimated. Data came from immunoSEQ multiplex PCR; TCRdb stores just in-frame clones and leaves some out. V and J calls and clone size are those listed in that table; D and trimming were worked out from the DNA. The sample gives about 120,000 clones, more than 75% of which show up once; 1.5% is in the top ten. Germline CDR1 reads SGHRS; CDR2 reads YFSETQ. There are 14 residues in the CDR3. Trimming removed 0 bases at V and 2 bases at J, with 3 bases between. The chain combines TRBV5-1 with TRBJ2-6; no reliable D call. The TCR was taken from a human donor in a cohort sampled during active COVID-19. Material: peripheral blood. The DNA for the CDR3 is TGCGCCAGCAGCTTGGCTCCTGGGGCCAACGTCCTGACTTTC. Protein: CASSLAPGANVLTF.